These 26 T cell receptor beta chains were sequenced from one sample in a study of cytomegalovirus exposure and HLA in healthy donors. The study ran its PCR with 60 Vbeta and 13 Jbeta primers. Method: immunoSEQ multiplex PCR; TCRdb's copy keeps in-frame clones and lacks some. This listing includes some 34,000 clones. The sequencing sample was made of PBMCs. Receptor source: a man aged 40-50 years in good health and CMV-seronegative.

The chain uses TRBV7-9 and TRBJ1-1, with a weak D call TRBD1 (6 bases). The germline V gene encodes CDR1 SEHNR and CDR2 FQNEAQ (reference sequence). This CDR3 is built from 14 residues. The V end was cut by 5 bases, the J end by 6 bases, with 16 bases between. The CDR3 region has the DNA TGTGCCAGCAGCGAAAATACAGGGCCCCCTGAAGCTTTCTTT. Translation gives CASSENTGPPEAFF.

V is TRBV18 and J is TRBJ2-7; 11 positions match TRBD2. Germline V CDR1 and CDR2: KGHSH, LQKENI. The CDR3 has 16 residues. With 0 bases clipped from V and 2 bases from J, the junction kept 3 bases outside the gene matches. In DNA, the CDR3 is TGTGCCAGCTCACCACCTCTAGCGGGAGGAGCCTACGAGCAGTACTTC. Amino acids: CASSPPLAGGAYEQYF.

The chain is built from TRBV30 and TRBJ2-3; 9 bases match TRBD2. This CDR3 contains 16 residues. Per germline, CDR1 GTSNPN and CDR2 SVGIG (reference sequence). Trimming removed 0 bases from V and 4 bases from J; junction bases left unmatched: 8. CDR3 sequence: CAWSVLAGGTPDTQYF. CDR3 DNA sequence: TGTGCCTGGAGTGTACTGGCGGGAGGGACCCCAGATACGCAGTATTTT.

The V call is TRBV11-3, the J call TRBJ1-3, with 8 bases lining up with TRBD1. This CDR3 region has 16 residues. With V trimmed by 0 bases and J by 2 bases, 3 bases remained unmatched. Per germline, CDR1 SGHNT and CDR2 YENEEA. For the CDR3, the DNA is TGTGCCAGCAGCTTAGATGGACAGGGTGCTGGAAACACCATATATTTT. Its translation is CASSLDGQGAGNTIYF. The variable domain in full, with the rest retrieved from reference TRBV11-3 and TRBJ1-3, is EAGVVQSPRYKIIEKKQPVAFWCNPISGHNTLYWYLQNLGQGPELLIRYENEEAVDDSQLPKDRFSAERLKGVDSTLKIQPAELGDSAVYLCASSLDGQGAGNTIYFGEGSWLTVV.

V usage is TRBV6-5 and J usage is TRBJ2-7; D is perhaps TRBD2 (5 bases). The V gene's germline CDR1 is MNHEY and CDR2 SVGAGI. This CDR3 has 14 amino acids. V was clipped by 4 bases and J by 2 bases, with 12 bases between them. CDR3 loop: CASSLSSSTYEQYF. CDR3 sequence (DNA): TGTGCCAGCAGTTTATCTAGCTCTACCTACGAGCAGTACTTC.

The gene calls are TRBV18 and TRBJ1-1; 9 nucleotides agree with TRBD1. This CDR3 has 15 residues. Germline V gene sequence: CDR1 KGHSH, CDR2 LQKENI. The J segment lost 4 bases and the V segment lost 0 bases, leaving 3 bases of the junction unmatched. The CDR3 protein is CASSPPTGQGTEAFF. In DNA, the CDR3 is TGTGCCAGCTCACCACCTACGGGACAGGGCACTGAAGCTTTCTTT.

J is TRBJ1-2 and V is TRBV5-6; no clear D gene. The ends were cut back, 3 bases at V and 0 bases at J, with 6 bases in the middle. The V gene's germline CDR1 is SGHDT and CDR2 YYEEEE. The length of the CDR3 is 13 residues. CDR3 bases: TGTGCCAGCAGCTGGGAGTCTAACTATGGCTACACCTTC. It is translated as CASSWESNYGYTF.

The rearrangement uses TRBV2 and TRBJ2-7, with D possibly TRBD1 on 5 matching bases. Trimming took off 6 bases at V and 6 bases at J, with 15 bases between the two ends. Germline CDR1 SNHLY, CDR2 FYNNEI. The CDR3 totals 13 residues. CDR3 residues: CASRGEILSEQYF. The CDR3 DNA is TGTGCCAGCAGAGGGGAAATTTTAAGCGAGCAGTACTTC.

The CDR3, as DNA: TGTGCCAGCAGCTTAAGACAGGGGAACGATGGCTACACCTTC. It specifies CASSLRQGNDGYTF. The J gene is TRBJ1-2, the V gene TRBV7-2, with TRBD1 identical over 8 bases. This CDR3 is 14 amino acids long. Trimming at V came to 2 bases and at J to 6 bases, leaving 5 bases not matched to a gene. The V gene's germline CDR1 is SGHTA and CDR2 FQGNSA.

The chain couples TRBV29-1 to TRBJ2-1, with 8 positions matching TRBD2. Germline lookup yields CDR1 SQVTM and CDR2 ANQGSEA. This CDR3 comprises 16 residues. V was clipped by 4 bases and J by 0 bases; unmatched bases: 8. CDR3 sequence: CSVAASGPSSYNEQFF. The DNA of the CDR3 is TGCAGCGTTGCGGCTAGCGGGCCCAGCTCCTACAATGAGCAGTTCTTC.

The chain is built from TRBV7-2 and TRBJ1-5; D gene ambiguous. V lost 3 bases to trimming and J lost 7 bases, with 10 bases between them. The CDR3 loop spans 13 amino acids. Germline V gives CDR1 SGHTA, CDR2 FQGNSA. CDR3 residues: CASSLEGRQPQHF. The CDR3 bases are TGTGCCAGCAGCTTGGAGGGTAGGCAGCCCCAGCATTTT.

This chain connects TRBV6-1 to TRBJ1-4; D remains ambiguous. V shed 2 bases and J shed 8 bases, with 15 bases lying between them. The CDR3 extends over 15 amino acids. In germline, CDR1 is MNHNS, CDR2 SASEGT. This CDR3 reads CASSESWVSGEKLFF. The DNA of the CDR3 is TGTGCCAGCAGTGAATCCTGGGTTTCAGGCGAAAAACTGTTTTTT.

The V gene is TRBV7-9, the J gene TRBJ1-1; D is unresolved. CDR3 length: 11 amino acids. The V end lost 5 bases, the J end lost 8 bases, and 9 bases lay between the germline ends. CDR1 and CDR2 (germline): SEHNR, FQNEAQ (reference sequence). The CDR3 here is CASSVGREAFF. The CDR3 bases are TGTGCCAGCAGCGTTGGGAGGGAAGCTTTCTTT.

This sequence joins TRBV5-6 and TRBJ2-7; D call uncertain. V dropped 1 base and J dropped 2 bases, with 13 bases sitting between them. Per germline, CDR1 SGHDT and CDR2 YYEEEE. The CDR3 runs to 15 residues. CDR3 protein: CASSLTMRKTYEQYF. CDR3 DNA sequence: TGTGCCAGCAGCTTGACTATGCGGAAAACCTACGAGCAGTACTTC.

This rearrangement joins TRBV6-4 to TRBJ2-3; TRBD2 agrees at 9 bases. J was trimmed by 10 bases and V by 3 bases; bases with no gene match: 8. This CDR3 contains 14 residues. Germline lookup yields CDR1 MRHNA and CDR2 SNTAGT. The CDR3 DNA reads TGTGCCAGCAGTGAGTCTAGCGGGATGGATCCGCAGTATTTT. This encodes CASSESSGMDPQYF.

The chain recombines TRBV27 with TRBJ1-5; maybe TRBD1 (5 bases). Germline CDR1 and CDR2: MNHEY and SMNVEV (reference sequence). This CDR3 spans 14 amino acids. V gave up 2 bases and J gave up 6 bases, with 11 bases separating them. CDR3 in DNA: TGTGCCAGCAGTTTAGGGGCCCAAGGTCAGCCCCAGCATTTT. Amino acids: CASSLGAQGQPQHF.

V usage is TRBV29-1 and J usage is TRBJ2-1; TRBD2 agrees at 10 bases. The CDR3 extends over 15 amino acids. Germline loops: CDR1 SQVTM, CDR2 ANQGSEA. V lost 2 bases to trimming and J lost 5 bases; unmatched junction nucleotides: 6. The CDR3 is CSVERLAGANNEQFF. The CDR3 region has the DNA TGCAGCGTTGAACGACTAGCGGGCGCGAACAATGAGCAGTTCTTC.

Here the CDR3 reads CASSLGQVSLGQPQHF. CDR3 sequence (DNA): TGTGCCAGCAGCTTGGGACAGGTGTCCTTGGGTCAGCCCCAGCATTTT. This rearrangement joins TRBV5-6 to TRBJ1-5, with D maybe TRBD1 (6 bases). The CDR3 is 16 residues long. Germline assignment: CDR1 SGHDT and CDR2 YYEEEE. Deletions cut 0 bases from V and 6 bases from J, with 16 bases between. The whole variable domain, filled in from reference TRBV5-6 and TRBJ1-5, reads DAGVTQSPTHLIKTRGQQVTLRCSPKSGHDTVSWYQQALGQGPQFIFQYYEEEERQRGNFPDRFSGHQFPNYSSELNVNALLLGDSALYLCASSLGQVSLGQPQHFGDGTRLSIL.

The genes are TRBV5-1 and TRBJ1-1; possible D gene TRBD1, 6 bases. The CDR3 is 15 amino acids. Germline V gene data show CDR1 as SGHRS and CDR2 as YFSETQ. Trimming took off 0 bases at V and 6 bases at J, with 15 bases between the two ends. In nucleotides, the CDR3 is TGCGCCAGCAGCTTGGACCGGGGGGCTGACGCTGAAGCTTTCTTT. Its protein is CASSLDRGADAEAFF.

The chain is built from TRBV29-1 and TRBJ2-5, with a possible D match to TRBD2 (5 bases). This CDR3 is built from 13 residues. In germline, CDR1 is SQVTM, CDR2 ANQGSEA. V was shortened by 4 bases and J by 2 bases, with 11 bases between the two germline ends. CDR3 amino acids: CSVAGNGQETQYF. The CDR3 bases are TGCAGCGTTGCGGGAAACGGACAAGAGACCCAGTACTTC.

V is TRBV5-1 and J is TRBJ2-3; D is ambiguous. Germline CDR1 reads SGHRS; CDR2 reads YFSETQ. The V end was cut by 4 bases, the J end by 5 bases, with 20 bases between. CDR3 length: 16 amino acids. This CDR3 is CASSLDSPTVEDTQYF. As DNA, the CDR3 is TGCGCCAGCAGCCTCGATAGCCCTACGGTCGAAGATACGCAGTATTTT.

The chain recombines TRBV27 with TRBJ2-7, with TRBD1 matching 10 bases. Trimming took 5 bases from V and 2 from J; bases not matched to a gene: 15. Germline lookup yields CDR1 MNHEY and CDR2 SMNVEV (reference sequence). The length of the CDR3 is 18 residues. CDR3 in amino acids: CASSNPGQGKRDPYEQYF. Written as DNA, the CDR3 is TGTGCCAGCAGTAACCCGGGACAGGGGAAAAGGGATCCCTACGAGCAGTACTTC.

The rearrangement joins TRBV6-1 to TRBJ2-2; 8 bases line up with TRBD2. J was trimmed by 3 bases and V by 5 bases; bases with no gene match: 2. The CDR3 extends over 14 amino acids. Germline V CDR1 and CDR2: MNHNS, SASEGT. In nucleotides, the CDR3 is TGTGCCAGCAGTCTAGCGGGTGACACCGGGGAGCTGTTTTTT. Residues: CASSLAGDTGELFF.

This sequence joins TRBV6-5 and TRBJ2-7; TRBD1 aligns across 7 bases. CDR1 is MNHEY, CDR2 SVGAGI, per germline. The CDR3 totals 11 residues. Losses at the gene ends were 10 bases for V and 2 bases for J; bases not matched to a gene: 2. The CDR3 bases are TGTGCCACCCAGGGGGCCTACGAGCAGTACTTC. Protein product: CATQGAYEQYF.

The chain joins TRBV5-4 to TRBJ2-5; the match to TRBD2 covers 10 bases. This CDR3 comprises 16 residues. Losses at the gene ends were 4 bases for V and 4 bases for J; bases not matched to a gene: 10. Germline V CDR1 and CDR2: SGHNT, YYREEE (reference sequence). CDR3 coding DNA: TGTGCCAGCAGCAGAGGCGGGACTAGCGAAAGAGAGACCCAGTACTTC. It is translated as CASSRGGTSERETQYF.

As concerns this clone: This sample also contains other DNA sequences that code for the same CDR3. V and J are TRBV6-5 and TRBJ1-5; 9 bases line up with TRBD1. The CDR3 sequence is 14 residues long. Germline CDR1 and CDR2: MNHEY and SVGAGI. With V trimmed by 2 bases and J by 4 bases, 0 bases remained unmatched. For the CDR3, the DNA is TGTGCCAGCAGTTACGGACAGGGGAATCAGCCCCAGCATTTT. Translating it yields CASSYGQGNQPQHF.